Listed here is a single TCR beta chain. Using its own MiXCR run on the RT-PCR reads, TCRdb lists one record per CDR3 protein. This repertoire shows about 680,000 distinct CDR3 sequences, over 12% found once; its top ten account for 3.6%. The trim removed 4 bases at V and 4 bases at J, leaving 8 bases unmatched. From germline, CDR1 is SGHNT and CDR2 YYREEE (reference sequence). The CDR3 covers 14 residues. V usage is TRBV5-4 and J usage is TRBJ2-7; 7 bases line up with TRBD1. The TCR was taken from a female donor in good health, serving as a healthy control. Material: memory CD4+ T cells from blood. The CDR3 loop is CASSTGDDNYEQYF. The CDR3 bases are TGTGCCAGCAGCACAGGGGACGACAATTACGAGCAGTACTTC.